The rows below give T cell receptor beta chains drawn from one sample of a study of shared clonotypes between healthy human individuals. The method was immunoSEQ multiplex PCR; TCRdb's version includes in-frame clones alone and lacks a portion of them. The table lists roughly 2.2 million clones, less than 95% of them singletons. Sequenced input: naive CD4+ T cells from PBMCs. Every receptor here comes from a man younger than 35 in good health. Some clones in this sample may be carry-over from other donors' samples. The CDR3 runs from the conserved cysteine through the conserved F or W. D genes are given only for firm matches. Some rows mark clone size as missing; the rest say once, few, many or name a class of expanded clone.

J gene,D gene,V gene,clone size,CDR3 protein,CDR3 DNA
TRBJ2-5,TRBD2,TRBV9,NA,CASSEQAGGWETQYF,TGTGCCAGCAGCGAACAAGCGGGAGGGTGGGAGACCCAGTACTTC
TRBJ1-1,TRBD1,TRBV2,few,CASSVEQGDTEAFF,TGTGCCAGCAGCGTCGAACAGGGGGACACTGAAGCTTTCTTT
TRBJ2-2,TRBD2,TRBV9,NA,CASSAGPGLAGNTGELFF,TGTGCCAGCAGCGCCGGCCCGGGACTAGCGGGGAACACCGGGGAGCTGTTTTTT
TRBJ2-1,TRBD2,TRBV5-1,NA,CASSLSLAGPYNEQFF,TGCGCCAGCAGCTTGTCCTTAGCGGGACCGTACAATGAGCAGTTCTTC
TRBJ2-6,NA,TRBV28,NA,CASRRTGQGTLSGANVLTF,TGTGCCAGCAGACGCACCGGGCAGGGTACGCTCTCTGGGGCCAACGTCCTGACTTTC
TRBJ1-5,TRBD1,TRBV2,NA,CASSWDSGGNQPQHF,TGTGCCAGCAGCTGGGACAGTGGAGGCAATCAGCCCCAGCATTTT
TRBJ2-7,TRBD1,TRBV2,NA,CASSGQGSNEQYF,TGTGCCAGCAGCGGACAGGGTAGTAACGAGCAGTACTTC
TRBJ2-7,NA,TRBV6-6,NA,CASRTTGSGSYEQYF,TGTGCCAGCAGGACTACAGGGTCCGGGTCCTACGAGCAGTACTTC
TRBJ2-3,NA,TRBV28,NA,CAIEAGATDTQYF,TGTGCCATCGAAGCCGGGGCCACAGATACGCAGTATTTT
TRBJ1-3,NA,TRBV5-4,NA,CASSLVGSSGNTIYF,TGTGCCAGCAGCTTGGTGGGCAGCTCTGGAAACACCATATATTTT
TRBJ1-4,NA,TRBV6-1,NA,CASSDFPQGEEKLFF,TGTGCCAGCAGTGATTTCCCACAGGGTGAGGAAAAACTGTTTTTT
TRBJ2-3,NA,TRBV5-1,NA,CASSLFSDTQYF,TGCGCCAGCAGCTTGTTTTCGGATACGCAGTATTTT
TRBJ2-7,NA,TRBV10-2,NA,CASTRQGKAMNSYEQYF,TGCGCCAGCACCCGGCAGGGCAAAGCCATGAACTCCTACGAGCAGTACTTC
TRBJ1-3,TRBD1,TRBV18,NA,CASSPTGQGENTIYF,TGTGCCAGCTCACCGACGGGACAGGGTGAAAACACCATATATTTT
TRBJ1-1,TRBD1,TRBV5-1,NA,CASRYRGRDTEAFF,TGCGCCAGCAGGTACAGGGGGCGCGACACTGAAGCTTTCTTT